Given below is one T cell receptor (beta chain) in context. Its antigen is still unknown. A second roughly 7 to 11 cycle PCR used barcoded and J-beta primers. A template-switch adaptor containing 12 random nucleotides labeled each cDNA molecule. Each CDR3 protein is one row after TCRdb ran MiXCR on the 5' RACE reads. The table has roughly 830,000 distinct CDR3 sequences, about 62% seen once. The sample is drawn from a study of blood T cells in healthy people across ages. As for the study in general: Capture by template switching was about one barcoded beta molecule per two T cells.

Overall study findings and caveats: With unsorted PBMCs, a conclusive comparison of naive versus antigen-experienced cells was not possible. Lack of knowledge of donor CMV status possibly confounded expanded clonotype changes.

Germline V lookup: CDR1 LGHNA, CDR2 YSLEER. The CDR3 has 16 residues. Germline trimming cut 1 base from V and 2 bases from J; bases unmatched to any gene: 4. The clonotype originates from a man aged 30-40 years in good health. The specimen was blood. The chain links TRBV4-3 to TRBJ2-1, with 8 bases fitting TRBD2. The CDR3 spells CASSQVGGATYNEQFF. CDR3 coding DNA: TGCGCCAGCAGCCAAGTCGGGGGGGCGACCTACAATGAGCAGTTCTTC.